This TCR beta chain was recovered during a study of T-cell reconstitution after alpha-beta-depleted transplantation in children. Preparation of the TCRbeta library used unique molecular identifiers. Using its own MiXCR run on the PCR reads, TCRdb lists one record per CDR3 protein. The data contain roughly 500,000 distinct CDR3 sequences, approximately 32% of them seen just once; the ten biggest clones take up about 2.3%. The source of this sequence is a human donor who donated a stem cell graft to a child with aplastic anemia. The sample here was PBMCs from the stem cell graft donor, taken from the stem cell graft.

This CDR3 reads CASSFTGFGGTSTDTQYF. CDR3 DNA sequence: TGTGCCAGCAGCTTTACCGGTTTCGGGGGTACGAGCACAGATACGCAGTATTTT. The chain combines TRBV11-2 with TRBJ2-3, with D possibly TRBD2 on 6 matching bases. The germline V and J ends were trimmed by 3 bases and 0 bases, with 19 bases remaining between them. Germline V gene sequence: CDR1 SGHAT, CDR2 FQNNGV. The CDR3 has 18 residues.